Listed here are 24 T cell receptor beta chains from one sample, sequenced in a study of technical replicates of blood from a handful of donors. Assay: immunoSEQ multiplex PCR; the TCRdb copy retains only in-frame clones and omits some. The table includes around 79,000 clones, 91% detected once. The sample comprised T cells isolated from PBMCs. The receptors originated from a human donor in good health.

The rearrangement uses TRBV18 and TRBJ2-1; tentatively, D is TRBD2 (5 bases). V was cut by 4 bases and J by 8 bases, with 9 bases left in between. Germline V gene lookup returns CDR1 KGHSH and CDR2 LQKENI. CDR3 length equals 12 residues. Written as DNA, the CDR3 is TGTGCCAGCTCACGACTAATGGATGAGCAGTTCTTC. It encodes CASSRLMDEQFF.

The CDR3 loop is CASSHRDSNSPLHF. CDR3 in DNA: TGCGCCAGCAGCCACCGGGACAGTAATTCACCCCTCCACTTT. This rearrangement joins TRBV4-1 to TRBJ1-6, with TRBD1 matching 7 bases. CDR3 length: 14 residues. J was trimmed by 6 bases and V by 3 bases; bases with no gene match: 2. Germline values: CDR1 MGHRA, CDR2 YSYEKL.

This clone was detected once. Additional DNA sequences in this sample encode the identical CDR3. The gene calls are TRBV5-1 and TRBJ2-2, with 7 bases matching TRBD1. V was clipped by 4 bases and J by 0 bases; unmatched bases: 3. This CDR3 is 15 amino acids long. CDR1 and CDR2 (germline): SGHRS, YFSETQ. This CDR3 is CASSLGTANTGELFF. The CDR3 coding sequence is TGCGCCAGCAGCCTCGGGACAGCGAACACCGGGGAGCTGTTTTTT.

This sequence joins TRBV28 and TRBJ1-4, with D possibly TRBD1 on 5 matching bases. Germline CDR1 reads MDHEN; CDR2 reads SYDVKM. The CDR3 sequence is 13 residues long. The ends were cut back, 6 bases at V and 4 bases at J, with 9 bases in the middle. CDR3 sequence: CASRTADNEKLFF. For the CDR3, the DNA is TGTGCCAGCAGGACAGCAGATAATGAAAAACTGTTTTTT. Variable domain in full (rest from reference TRBV28 and TRBJ1-4): DVKVTQSSRYLVKRTGEKVFLECVQDMDHENMFWYRQDPGLGLRLIYFSYDVKMKEKGDIPEGYSVSREKKERFSLILESASTNQTSMYLCASRTADNEKLFFGSGTQLSVL.

The chain's CDR3 is CAWSAGQGLAWGAFF. The CDR3 DNA sequence: TGTGCCTGGAGTGCCGGACAGGGTTTGGCCTGGGGAGCTTTCTTT. The J gene is TRBJ1-1, the V gene TRBV30; TRBD1 matches 8 bases. Unmatched junction bases numbered 14, after V lost 1 base and J lost 10 bases. CDR1 is GTSNPN and CDR2 is SVGIG in the germline V gene (reference sequence). The CDR3 sequence is 15 residues long.

This chain uses TRBV28 with TRBJ2-5; 7 bases match TRBD1. The germline CDR1 and CDR2 sequences are MDHEN and SYDVKM. The CDR3 contains 13 residues. Germline trimming cut 4 bases from V and 2 bases from J; bases unmatched to any gene: 1. The CDR3 sequence: CASSSGQQETQYF. As DNA, the CDR3 is TGTGCCAGCAGTTCGGGACAGCAAGAGACCCAGTACTTC.

The chain is built from TRBV1 and TRBJ1-1. TRBV1 is a listed pseudogene. This CDR3 spans 16 amino acids. Written as DNA, the CDR3 is TGCACCAGCAGCCAAGATAAGAGCTTTGAGAACACTGAAGCTTTCTTT. Amino acids: CTSSQDKSFENTEAFF.

This rearrangement joins TRBV30 to TRBJ2-7, with TRBD2 as a possible D gene (5 bases). The germline gives CDR1 GTSNPN, CDR2 SVGIG (reference sequence). Between the trimmed V and J ends, which lost 5 bases and 5 bases, there was a span of 10 bases. The CDR3 covers 11 residues. Written as DNA, the CDR3 is TGTGCCTGGGAAGGAGCGGACGAGCAGTACTTC. This encodes CAWEGADEQYF. Supplemented by reference TRBV30 and TRBJ2-7, the full variable domain reads SQTIHQWPATLVQPVGSPLSLECTVEGTSNPNLYWYRQAAGRGLQLLFYSVGIGQISSEVPQNLSASRPQDRQFILSSKKLLLSDSGFYLCAWEGADEQYFGPGTRLTVT.

The chain is built from TRBV7-6 and TRBJ2-1; D might be TRBD2 (5 bases). This CDR3 contains 14 residues. V was shortened by 5 bases and J by 5 bases, with 13 bases between the two germline ends. Germline lookup yields CDR1 SGHVS and CDR2 FNYEAQ. CDR3 amino acids: CASSVTTEDNEQFF. DNA for the CDR3: TGTGCCAGCAGCGTAACCACGGAGGACAATGAGCAGTTCTTC.

The J gene is TRBJ2-1, the V gene TRBV5-1, with TRBD1 as a possible D gene (6 bases). The V and J ends lost 1 base and 8 bases respectively, with 13 bases between them. In germline, CDR1 is SGHRS, CDR2 YFSETQ. This CDR3 contains 14 residues. This chain's CDR3 is CASSLRGLGHEQFF. The CDR3 DNA reads TGCGCCAGCAGCTTGAGGGGGTTAGGGCATGAGCAGTTCTTC.

V gene TRBV10-3 combines with J gene TRBJ2-5; 7 nucleotides line up with TRBD1. The CDR3 has 14 amino acids. The junction had 6 bases not matched to a gene; V was cut back by 0 bases and J by 8 bases. Germline V lookup: CDR1 ENHRY, CDR2 SYGVKD. CDR3 protein: CAISESRQGTTQYF. Here the CDR3 DNA reads TGTGCCATCAGTGAGTCGAGACAGGGTACTACCCAGTACTTC.

J is TRBJ2-4 and V is TRBV12-5; D is ambiguous. The CDR3 covers 16 residues. Germline CDR1 and CDR2: LGHNT and FRNRAP. Deletions cut 0 bases from V and 9 bases from J, with 18 bases between. The CDR3 is CASGLVLGPPGGIQYF. The CDR3 DNA sequence: TGTGCTAGTGGTTTGGTACTTGGCCCACCCGGCGGCATTCAGTACTTC. Full variable domain (rest looked up from reference TRBV12-5 and TRBJ2-4): DARVTQTPRHKVTEMGQEVTMRCQPILGHNTVFWYRQTMMQGLELLAYFRNRAPLDDSGMPKDRFSAEMPDATLATLKIQPSEPRDSAVYFCASGLVLGPPGGIQYFGAGTRLSVL.

For the CDR3, the DNA is TGTGCCTGGAGTGGACAGACGAGCTCCTACGAGCAGTACTTC. Translation gives CAWSGQTSSYEQYF. The J gene is TRBJ2-7, the V gene TRBV30; a weak D match, TRBD1 (5 bases). Between the trimmed V and J ends, which lost 1 base and 0 bases, there was a span of 10 bases. Germline V CDR1 and CDR2: GTSNPN, SVGIG (reference sequence). This CDR3 contains 14 residues.

The V and J genes are TRBV5-1 and TRBJ1-5; perhaps TRBD1 as D (5 bases). V lost 0 bases to trimming and J lost 6 bases, with 13 bases between them. The CDR3 runs to 15 residues. CDR1 SGHRS and CDR2 YFSETQ come from the germline V gene. The CDR3 is CASSLAGQGGQPQHF. Here the CDR3 DNA reads TGCGCCAGCAGCTTGGCGGGCCAGGGCGGTCAGCCCCAGCATTTT.

The chain is built from TRBV27 and TRBJ1-3; TRBD1 aligns across 8 bases. The CDR3 spans 18 residues. Trimming at V came to 5 bases and at J to 0 bases, leaving 12 bases not matched to a gene. Per the germline V gene, CDR1 is MNHEY and CDR2 is SMNVEV (reference sequence). The CDR3 sequence is CASSQFSTGAISGNTIYF. CDR3 bases: TGTGCCAGCAGTCAATTTTCGACAGGGGCCATCTCTGGAAACACCATATATTTT.

The chain has TRBV2 and TRBJ2-1, with TRBD2 as a possible D gene (5 bases). CDR3 size: 12 residues. Trimming shortened V by 7 bases and J by 6 bases, and 10 bases separated the two germline ends. Germline V CDR1 and CDR2: SNHLY, FYNNEI. As DNA, the CDR3 is TGTGCCAGCAAGGACTCGAGCAATGAGCAGTTCTTC. It codes for CASKDSSNEQFF.

V gene TRBV7-2 combines with J gene TRBJ2-2, with a weak D call TRBD1 (6 bases). Germline-derived CDR1 and CDR2 are SGHTA and FQGNSA. With 2 bases removed from V and 2 bases from J, the gap between germline ends came to 18 bases. The CDR3 sequence is 18 residues long. The CDR3 DNA follows: TGTGCCAGCAGCTTATCGGGTTGGGTACAGGGAAACACCGGGGAGCTGTTTTTT. This codes for CASSLSGWVQGNTGELFF.

This clone came up once. The chain couples TRBV27 to TRBJ2-2; 8 nucleotides match TRBD2. Germline CDR1 reads MNHEY; CDR2 reads SMNVEV (reference sequence). V lost 5 bases to trimming and J lost 1 base; unmatched junction nucleotides: 12. This CDR3 has 18 amino acids. This chain's CDR3 is CASSPHSGGARNTGELFF. In nucleotides, the CDR3 is TGTGCCAGCAGTCCCCACTCGGGGGGGGCAAGGAACACCGGGGAGCTGTTTTTT.

This sequence joins TRBV19 and TRBJ2-7; the match to TRBD2 covers 10 bases. Germline V CDR1 and CDR2: LNHDA, SQIVND (reference sequence). The V segment lost 1 base and the J segment 0 bases; nucleotides outside the gene matches: 3. The CDR3 has 16 residues. The CDR3 sequence: CASSIGLAGDSYEQYF. CDR3 DNA: TGTGCCAGTAGTATAGGGCTAGCGGGGGACTCCTACGAGCAGTACTTC.

The gene calls are TRBV5-1 and TRBJ2-1, with a weak D call TRBD2 (5 bases). The length of the CDR3 is 16 residues. CDR1 SGHRS and CDR2 YFSETQ come from the germline V gene. Trimming left V 2 bases short and J 7 bases short, with 19 bases between. The CDR3 region has the DNA TGCGCCAGCAGCTTTGCTAGCTCCAGTTCGAGGAATGAGCAGTTCTTC. It specifies CASSFASSSSRNEQFF. The whole variable domain, remainder taken from reference TRBV5-1 and TRBJ2-1, is KAGVTQTPRYLIKTRGQQVTLSCSPISGHRSVSWYQQTPGQGLQFLFEYFSETQRNKGNFPGRFSGRQFSNSRSEMNVSTLELGDSALYLCASSFASSSSRNEQFFGPGTRLTVL.

This chain links TRBV27 with TRBJ1-3; D remains unclear. CDR1 and CDR2 from the germline V gene are MNHEY and SMNVEV (reference sequence). Trimming left V 2 bases short and J 2 bases short, with 7 bases between. The CDR3 loop spans 14 amino acids. The CDR3 here is CASSLAVTGNTIYF. In DNA form, the CDR3 reads TGTGCCAGCAGTTTAGCGGTTACTGGAAACACCATATATTTT.

For this clone: This specimen includes other DNA sequences encoding the same CDR3. This chain links TRBV29-1 with TRBJ2-2; TRBD2 matches 9 bases. The CDR3 has 17 residues. CDR1 and CDR2 (germline): SQVTM, ANQGSEA. V was clipped by 4 bases and J by 6 bases; unmatched bases: 15. CDR3 sequence reads: CSVAGGVSGSVAGELFF. The CDR3 DNA reads TGCAGCGTTGCTGGCGGCGTTAGCGGGAGTGTGGCCGGGGAGCTGTTTTTT.

This chain joins TRBV6-1 and TRBJ1-2, with no clear D. This CDR3 region has 13 residues. Trimming removed 0 bases at V and 8 bases at J, with 10 bases between. Germline-derived CDR1 and CDR2 are MNHNS and SASEGT. The CDR3 sequence: CASSEAGGEGYTF. The CDR3 bases are TGTGCCAGCAGTGAAGCAGGAGGAGAGGGCTACACCTTC.

The genes are TRBV13 and TRBJ1-4, with 12 bases lining up with TRBD1. Per the germline V gene, CDR1 is PRHDT and CDR2 is FYEKMQ (reference sequence). The junction had 4 bases not matched to a gene; V was cut back by 1 base and J by 1 base. This CDR3 region has 18 residues. The CDR3: CASSLVGTGGETNEKLFF. CDR3 nucleotides: TGTGCCAGCAGCTTAGTAGGGACAGGGGGCGAAACTAATGAAAAACTGTTTTTT.